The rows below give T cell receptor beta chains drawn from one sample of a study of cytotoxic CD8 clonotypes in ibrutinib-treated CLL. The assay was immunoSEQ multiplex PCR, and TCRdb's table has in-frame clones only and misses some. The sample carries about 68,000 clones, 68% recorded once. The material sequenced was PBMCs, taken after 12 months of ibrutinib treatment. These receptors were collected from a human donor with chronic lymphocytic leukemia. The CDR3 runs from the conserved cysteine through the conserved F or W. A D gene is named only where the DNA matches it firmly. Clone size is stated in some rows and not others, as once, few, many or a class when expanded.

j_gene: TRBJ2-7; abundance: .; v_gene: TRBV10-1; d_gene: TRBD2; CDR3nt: TGCGCCAGCAGTGAGCGGGCCGGGGGGTTCTACGAGCAGTACTTC; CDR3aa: CASSERAGGFYEQYF
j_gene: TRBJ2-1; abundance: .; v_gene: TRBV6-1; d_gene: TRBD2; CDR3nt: TGTGCCAGCAGTGAGGGCCCCGGACTAGCGGGGTGGGAGTTCTTC; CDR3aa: CASSEGPGLAGWEFF
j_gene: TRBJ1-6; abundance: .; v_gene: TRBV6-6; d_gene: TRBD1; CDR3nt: TGTGCCAGCAGTACGTCCCGGGACAGGGTATCACCCCTCCACTTT; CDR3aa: CASSTSRDRVSPLHF
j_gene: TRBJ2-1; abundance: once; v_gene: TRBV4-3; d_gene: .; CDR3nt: TGCGCCAGCAGCCAGTATTTCGGACGGAGAAACAATGAGCAGTTCTTC; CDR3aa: CASSQYFGRRNNEQFF
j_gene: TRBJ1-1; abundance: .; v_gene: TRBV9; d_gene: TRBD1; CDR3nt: TGTGCCAGCAGCACCTGGACAGGGCGAGCTTTCTTT; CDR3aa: CASSTWTGRAFF
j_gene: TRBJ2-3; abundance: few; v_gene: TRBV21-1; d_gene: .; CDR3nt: TGTGCCAGCAGCAAAAGGGCCCACCCAGATACGCAGTATTTT; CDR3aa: CASSKRAHPDTQYF
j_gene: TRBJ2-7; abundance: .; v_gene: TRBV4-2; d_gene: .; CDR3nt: TGTGCCAGCAGCCAATCCGTGGGGGCGGGAGAGCAGTACTTC; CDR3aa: CASSQSVGAGEQYF
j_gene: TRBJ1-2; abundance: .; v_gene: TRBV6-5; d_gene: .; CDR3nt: TGTGCCAGCAGTCAATCGGGCAACACTGACTATGGCTACACCTTC; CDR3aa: CASSQSGNTDYGYTF
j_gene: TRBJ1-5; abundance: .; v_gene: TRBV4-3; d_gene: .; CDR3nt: TGCGCCAGCAGCCAAGATTCCAGGGAGGGTTTCGATCAGCCCCAGCATTTT; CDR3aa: CASSQDSREGFDQPQHF
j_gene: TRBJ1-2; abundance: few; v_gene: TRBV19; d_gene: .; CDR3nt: TGTGCCAGTAGTAGTAGGACAATAGCGTATGGCTACACCTTC; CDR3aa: CASSSRTIAYGYTF
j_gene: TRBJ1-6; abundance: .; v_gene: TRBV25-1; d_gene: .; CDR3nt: TGTGCCAGCAGTGAAAAGACCTATTCACCCCTCCACTTT; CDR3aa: CASSEKTYSPLHF
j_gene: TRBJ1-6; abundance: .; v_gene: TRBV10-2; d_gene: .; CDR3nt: TGCGCCAGCAGTGAGTCGGTCAGGGAAGGGGGTTCACCCCTCCACTTT; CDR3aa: CASSESVREGGSPLHF
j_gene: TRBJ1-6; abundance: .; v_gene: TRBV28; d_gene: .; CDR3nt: TGTGCCAGCAGTCCTCCGGGGGGGCGGAATAATTCACCCCTCCACTTT; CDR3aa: CASSPPGGRNNSPLHF
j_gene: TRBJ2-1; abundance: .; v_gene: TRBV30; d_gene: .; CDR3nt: TGTGCCTGGGCCTCTTCAGGGGGGTACAATGAGCAGTTCTTC; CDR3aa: CAWASSGGYNEQFF
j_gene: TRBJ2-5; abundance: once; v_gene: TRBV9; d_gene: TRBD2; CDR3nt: TGTGCCAGCAGCGTAGGGACTAGCGGGGAGACCCAGTACTTC; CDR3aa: CASSVGTSGETQYF
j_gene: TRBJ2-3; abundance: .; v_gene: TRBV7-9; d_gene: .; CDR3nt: TGTGCCAGCAGCTTAGTGTTGGCAGGGAGCACAGATACGCAGTATTTT; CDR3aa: CASSLVLAGSTDTQYF
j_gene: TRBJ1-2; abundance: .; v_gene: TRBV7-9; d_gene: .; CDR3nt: TGTGCCAGCAGCTTAGGGGAGGGGTCTGCTTATGGCTACACCTTC; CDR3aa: CASSLGEGSAYGYTF
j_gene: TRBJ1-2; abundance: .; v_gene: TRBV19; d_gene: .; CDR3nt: TGTGCCAGTAATTTATTGGGTGACTATGGCTACACCTTC; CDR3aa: CASNLLGDYGYTF
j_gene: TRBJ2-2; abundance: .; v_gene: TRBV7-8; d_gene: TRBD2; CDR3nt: TGTGCCAGCAGCCTATGGACTAGCGGTAACACCGGGGAGCTGTTTTTT; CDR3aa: CASSLWTSGNTGELFF
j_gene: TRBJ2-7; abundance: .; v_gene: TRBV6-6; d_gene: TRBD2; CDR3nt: TGTGCCAGCAGTGATTGGGGAGGGAATGGCGAGCAGTACTTC; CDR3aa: CASSDWGGNGEQYF
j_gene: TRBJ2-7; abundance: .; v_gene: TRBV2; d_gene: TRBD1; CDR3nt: TGTGCCAGCACCGGTCAGGGGGCCTCCGACGAGCAGTACTTC; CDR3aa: CASTGQGASDEQYF
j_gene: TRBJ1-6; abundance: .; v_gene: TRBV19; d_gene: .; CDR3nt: TGTGCCAGTAGGCCCCGGGACGGCCCTTCACCCCTCCACTTT; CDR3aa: CASRPRDGPSPLHF
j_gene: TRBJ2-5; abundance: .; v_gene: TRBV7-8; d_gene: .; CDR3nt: TGTGCCAGCAGCTTTTATAACAGGCCCCAGTCCCAGTACTTC; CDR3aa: CASSFYNRPQSQYF
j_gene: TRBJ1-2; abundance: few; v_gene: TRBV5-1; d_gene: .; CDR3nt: TGCGCCACCACAAAGGACAGTAAGGGCTACACCTTC; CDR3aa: CATTKDSKGYTF
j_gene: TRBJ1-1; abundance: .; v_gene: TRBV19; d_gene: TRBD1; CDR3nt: TGTGCCAGTAGTACTACAGGGGGCACTGAAGCTTTCTTT; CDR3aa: CASSTTGGTEAFF
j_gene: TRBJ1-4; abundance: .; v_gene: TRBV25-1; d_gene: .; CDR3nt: TGTGCCAGCAGTCGGTCTGCAACTAATGAAAAACTGTTTTTT; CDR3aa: CASSRSATNEKLFF
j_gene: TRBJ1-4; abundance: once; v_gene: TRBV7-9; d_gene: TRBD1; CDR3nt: TGTGCCAGCAGTTTGGATACAGGGGTGACTAATGAAAAACTGTTTTTT; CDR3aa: CASSLDTGVTNEKLFF
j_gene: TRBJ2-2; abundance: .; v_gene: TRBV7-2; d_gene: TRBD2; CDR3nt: TGTGCCAGCAGGTTACTAGCGGGGGGAACCGGGGAGCTGTTTTTT; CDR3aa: CASRLLAGGTGELFF
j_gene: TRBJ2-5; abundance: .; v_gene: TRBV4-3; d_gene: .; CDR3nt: TGCGCCAGCAGCCAACAGTTCCGGGGTAGGGGGACCCAGTACTTC; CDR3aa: CASSQQFRGRGTQYF
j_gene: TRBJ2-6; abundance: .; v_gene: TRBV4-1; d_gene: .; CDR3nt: TGCGCCAGCAGCCAACCAACAGGGGCCAACGTCCTGACTTTC; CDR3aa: CASSQPTGANVLTF
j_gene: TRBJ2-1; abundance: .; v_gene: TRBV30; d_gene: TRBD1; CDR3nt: TGTGCCTGGAGTCTTCCCCCGGGACAGGGGTCCTACAATGAGCAGTTCTTC; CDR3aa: CAWSLPPGQGSYNEQFF
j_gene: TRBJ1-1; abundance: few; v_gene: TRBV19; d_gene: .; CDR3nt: TGTGCCAGTAGCCGGGGGGCCCCGAGTAGGAACACTGAAGCTTTCTTT; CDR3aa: CASSRGAPSRNTEAFF
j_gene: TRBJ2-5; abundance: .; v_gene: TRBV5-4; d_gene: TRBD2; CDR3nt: TGTGCCAGCAGCGCACAGACTAGCGGCCAAGAGACCCAGTACTTC; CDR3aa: CASSAQTSGQETQYF
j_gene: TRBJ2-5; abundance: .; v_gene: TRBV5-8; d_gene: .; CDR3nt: TGTGCCAGCAGCCGCGGGGTAGGTGCGGGGACGGAGACCCAGTACTTC; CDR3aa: CASSRGVGAGTETQYF
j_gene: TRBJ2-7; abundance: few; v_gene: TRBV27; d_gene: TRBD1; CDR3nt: TGTGCCAGCAGGGGCGGGACAGGGGGATCTTCGGCCTACGAGCAGTACTTC; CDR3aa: CASRGGTGGSSAYEQYF
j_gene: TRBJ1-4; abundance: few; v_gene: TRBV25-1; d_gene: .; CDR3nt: TGTGCCAGCAGTGATTCGGTAGTGGAAAAACTGTTTTTT; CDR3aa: CASSDSVVEKLFF
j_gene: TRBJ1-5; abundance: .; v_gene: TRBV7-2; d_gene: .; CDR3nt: TGTGCCAGCAGCTTTACTAGCAATCAGCCCCAGCATTTT; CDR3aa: CASSFTSNQPQHF
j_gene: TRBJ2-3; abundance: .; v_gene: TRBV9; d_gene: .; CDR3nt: TGTGCCAGCAGCGTGAGGACGTCAGATACGCAGTATTTT; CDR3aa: CASSVRTSDTQYF
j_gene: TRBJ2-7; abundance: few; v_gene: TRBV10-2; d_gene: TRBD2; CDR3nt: TGCGCCAGCAGTGAGTCAGCGGGGAGCTCTACGAGCAGTACCTCAAAGCAGTACTTC; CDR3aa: CASSESAGSSTSSTSKQYF
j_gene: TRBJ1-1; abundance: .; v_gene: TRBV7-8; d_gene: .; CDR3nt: TGTGCCAGCAGCTTATTCGGATCCTCGGCTTTCTTT; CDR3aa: CASSLFGSSAFF
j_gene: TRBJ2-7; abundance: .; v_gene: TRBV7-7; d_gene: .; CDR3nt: TGTGCCAGCAGCTTAGGACCCCCGGGACATCGATCCTACGAGCAGTACTTC; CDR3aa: CASSLGPPGHRSYEQYF
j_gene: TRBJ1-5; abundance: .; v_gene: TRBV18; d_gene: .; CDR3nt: TGTGCCAGCTCAGAGGGATTCGGCAATCAGCCCCAGCATTTT; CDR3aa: CASSEGFGNQPQHF
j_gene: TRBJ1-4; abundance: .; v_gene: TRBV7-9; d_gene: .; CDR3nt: TGTGCCAGCAGCTTAGGAACGAAGGGGTGGGAAAAACTGTTTTTT; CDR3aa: CASSLGTKGWEKLFF
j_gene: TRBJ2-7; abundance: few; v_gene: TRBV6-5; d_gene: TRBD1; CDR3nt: TGTGCCAGCAGTTACGCGGGACAGGGGGACGCCGGAGAGCAGTACTTC; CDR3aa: CASSYAGQGDAGEQYF
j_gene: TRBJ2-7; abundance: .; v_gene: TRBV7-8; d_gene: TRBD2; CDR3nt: TGTGCCAGCAGCCCCTTTCTTTCGCGGGGGGGCGTTATCTACGAGCAGTACTTC; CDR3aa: CASSPFLSRGGVIYEQYF
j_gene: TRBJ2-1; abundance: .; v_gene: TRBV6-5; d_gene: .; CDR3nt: TGTGCCAGCAGTTATAGGCTTAGTCACTACAATGAGCAGTTCTTC; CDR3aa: CASSYRLSHYNEQFF
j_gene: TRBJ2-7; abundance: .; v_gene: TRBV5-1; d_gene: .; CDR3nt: TGCGCCAGCAGCCCCCGGGACGGACCTTACGAGCAGTACTTC; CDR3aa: CASSPRDGPYEQYF
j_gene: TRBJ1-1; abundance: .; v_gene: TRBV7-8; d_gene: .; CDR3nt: TGTGCCAGCAGCTTAGGGACGGCGAACACTGAAGCTTTCTTT; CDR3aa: CASSLGTANTEAFF
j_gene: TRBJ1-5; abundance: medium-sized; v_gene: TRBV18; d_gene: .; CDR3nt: TGTGCCAGCTCACCAGCATTCGAGCAGCCCCAGCATTTT; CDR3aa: CASSPAFEQPQHF